This entry lists 15 T cell receptor beta chains sequenced from one sample in a study of Graves' ophthalmopathy and Graves' hyperthyroidism. Researchers took RNA transcripts and amplified TCR beta CDR3 regions from them. The authors performed first-round RT-PCR with HTBI primers and then a second-round multiplex PCR. MiXCR was run by TCRdb on the multiplex PCR reads, yielding one entry per CDR3 protein. The top ten hold about 40% of the sample, which has about 740,000 distinct CDR3 sequences, 40% seen once. Material for sequencing was peripheral blood. The source of these receptors is an adult man with Graves' ophthalmopathy.

This clonotype was seen ten or more times. The CDR3: CASSDGVWFYGYTF. The CDR3 nucleotides are TGTGCCAGTTCGGATGGGGTCTGGTTCTATGGCTACACCTTC. The rearrangement joins TRBV19 to TRBJ1-2; D uncertain. Trimming pared 8 bases from V and 4 bases from J, leaving 17 bases between. From germline, CDR1 is LNHDA and CDR2 SQIVND (reference sequence). The CDR3 totals 14 residues.

J is TRBJ1-1 and V is TRBV7-9; tentative D call: TRBD1 (5 bases). V dropped 3 bases and J dropped 5 bases, with 22 bases sitting between them. This CDR3 contains 17 residues. Germline assignment: CDR1 SEHNR and CDR2 FQNEAQ (reference sequence). CDR3 bases: TGTGCCAGCAGCTTGGGGCTAGGACGGCCAAAGGAGACTGAAGCTTTCTTT. Translated: CASSLGLGRPKETEAFF. Complete variable domain (other parts from reference TRBV7-9 and TRBJ1-1): DTGVSQNPRHKITKRGQNVTFRCDPISEHNRLYWYRQTLGQGPEFLTYFQNEAQLEKSRLLSDRFSAERPKGSFSTLEIQRTEQGDSAMYLCASSLGLGRPKETEAFFGQGTRLTVV.

This clonotype was counted ten times or more. The chain is built from TRBV2 and TRBJ1-1, with D unclear. V dropped 2 bases and J dropped 3 bases, with 10 bases sitting between them. The CDR3 is made up of 14 amino acids. Germline CDR1 SNHLY, CDR2 FYNNEI. CDR3 bases: TGTGCCAGCAGTGAATTGAGCGCGGACACTGAAGCTTTCTTT. This translates into CASSELSADTEAFF.

This clonotype showed up just once. The chain uses TRBV4-3 and TRBJ2-2; 7 nucleotides match TRBD2. The CDR3 is made up of 14 amino acids. Germline lookup yields CDR1 LGHNA and CDR2 YSLEER. Trimming took 1 base from V and 4 from J; bases not matched to a gene: 0. CDR3 loop: CASSQGTSTGELFF. CDR3 DNA sequence: TGCGCCAGCAGCCAAGGGACTAGCACCGGGGAGCTGTTTTTT.

This chain joins TRBV12-3 or TRBV12-4 and TRBJ1-3, with D hard to call. The V and J ends lost 2 bases and 8 bases respectively, with 1 base between them. The CDR3 loop spans 10 amino acids. CDR3 region: CASSLYTIYF. The CDR3 DNA is TGTGCCAGCAGTTTATACACCATATATTTT.

The chain employs TRBV15 and TRBJ1-4, with no clear D. The CDR3 has 15 amino acids. Trimming left V 3 bases short and J 8 bases short, with 16 bases between. Germline lookup yields CDR1 LNHNV and CDR2 YYDKDF (reference sequence). The CDR3 protein is CATSSATTRTEKLFF. The CDR3 DNA is TGTGCCACCAGCAGTGCGACAACCCGGACGGAAAAACTGTTTTTT. The variable domain in full, completed from reference TRBV15 and TRBJ1-4, reads DAMVIQNPRYQVTQFGKPVTLSCSQTLNHNVMYWYQQKSSQAPKLLFHYYDKDFNNEADTPDNFQSRRPNTSFCFLDIRSPGLGDTAMYLCATSSATTRTEKLFFGSGTQLSVL.

This clonotype was picked up many times. The J gene is TRBJ1-5, the V gene TRBV2; no firm D call. There are 15 residues in the CDR3. V lost 2 bases and J 1 base, leaving 9 bases between the germline ends. CDR1 is SNHLY and CDR2 is FYNNEI in the germline V gene. This CDR3 is CASSEWQRSNQPQHF. CDR3 coding DNA: TGTGCCAGCAGTGAATGGCAAAGGAGCAATCAGCCCCAGCATTTT. The complete variable domain, with remaining parts taken from reference TRBV2 and TRBJ1-5, reads EPEVTQTPSHQVTQMGQEVILRCVPISNHLYFYWYRQILGQKVEFLVSFYNNEISEKSEIFDDQFSVERPDGSNFTLKIRSTKLEDSAMYFCASSEWQRSNQPQHFGDGTRLSIL.

This clonotype was picked up many times. The rearrangement links TRBV2 to TRBJ2-7; no clear D. The V end was cut by 4 bases, the J end by 4 bases, with 11 bases between. Germline V gene lookup returns CDR1 SNHLY and CDR2 FYNNEI. The CDR3 is 13 amino acids. The CDR3 bases are TGTGCCAGCAGTGTAGGGATTGGGTACGAGCAGTACTTC. Translated, it gives CASSVGIGYEQYF.

The rearrangement joins TRBV10-3 to TRBJ2-7; possibly TRBD1 for D (6 bases). V was shortened by 9 bases and J by 0 bases, with 18 bases between the two germline ends. This CDR3 is 15 amino acids long. The germline gives CDR1 ENHRY, CDR2 SYGVKD. The CDR3 nucleotides read TGTGCCATTCGACAGGTGGACCGATACTCCTACGAGCAGTACTTC. Protein product: CAIRQVDRYSYEQYF.

In this sample, this clonotype turned up many times. The rearrangement joins TRBV10-2 to TRBJ2-2; D possibly corresponds to TRBD1 (6 bases). With 2 bases removed from V and 1 base from J, the gap between germline ends came to 8 bases. Germline-derived CDR1 and CDR2 are WSHSY and SAAADI. CDR3 length: 15 amino acids. CDR3 bases: TGCGCCAGCAGTGAGGGACAGCTGAACACCGGGGAGCTGTTTTTT. Translating it yields CASSEGQLNTGELFF.

This clonotype was counted a single time. The chain uses TRBV4-2 and TRBJ2-5, with TRBD2 matching 7 bases. This CDR3 spans 15 amino acids. With V trimmed by 0 bases and J by 5 bases, 6 bases remained unmatched. Per germline, CDR1 LGHNA and CDR2 YNFKEQ. The CDR3 sequence is CASSQEGAGDETQYF. CDR3 sequence (DNA): TGTGCCAGCAGCCAAGAAGGGGCGGGAGATGAGACCCAGTACTTC.

This clonotype was observed a few times. This chain links TRBV9 with TRBJ2-5; D unresolved. There are 13 residues in the CDR3. Looked up from germline, CDR1 is SGDLS and CDR2 is YYNGEE. V lost 0 bases, J lost 2 bases, and 5 bases lay in between. CDR3 nucleotides: TGTGCCAGCAGCGTAGAACAGCAAGAGACCCAGTACTTC. It translates to CASSVEQQETQYF.

This clonotype was detected a few times. This chain joins TRBV6-6 and TRBJ1-2; 10 nucleotides line up with TRBD1. The CDR3 has 14 residues. The germline V gene has CDR1 MNHNY and CDR2 SVGAGI (reference sequence). The J segment lost 7 bases and the V segment lost 5 bases, leaving 7 bases of the junction unmatched. CDR3 protein: CASSKMTGGGGYTF. CDR3 sequence (DNA): TGTGCCAGCAGTAAAATGACAGGGGGCGGTGGCTACACCTTC.

At least ten counts were recorded for this clonotype. The chain carries TRBV10-3 and TRBJ2-7; D perhaps matches TRBD1 (5 bases). Germline V gene sequence: CDR1 ENHRY, CDR2 SYGVKD. Trimming removed 4 bases from V and 5 bases from J, with 18 bases in between. CDR3 length: 15 amino acids. CDR3: CAISAQGKNGDEQYF. The CDR3 region has the DNA TGTGCCATCAGTGCCCAGGGTAAGAATGGAGACGAGCAGTACTTC.

V usage is TRBV25-1 and J usage is TRBJ1-6; 8 positions match TRBD1. V was pared by 3 bases and J by 5 bases, with 3 bases of the junction left unmatched. CDR1 and CDR2 from the germline V gene are MGHDK and SYGVNS. The CDR3 runs to 15 residues. CDR3 loop: CASSDGTGNNSPLHF. Here the CDR3 DNA reads TGTGCCAGCAGTGACGGGACAGGCAATAATTCACCCCTCCACTTT.